This T cell receptor beta chain was recorded in a study of technical replicates of blood from several donors. The repertoire was sequenced with immunoSEQ multiplex PCR; TCRdb's copy has only in-frame clones and lacks some. The sample has approximately 75,000 clones, more than 80% seen once. The germline V gene encodes CDR1 SGDLS and CDR2 YYNGEE. The CDR3 length is 15 residues. V lost 0 bases to trimming and J lost 10 bases, with 17 bases between them. This receptor was identified in a human donor in good health. Some clones in this sample may be carry-over from other donors' samples. V and J are TRBV9 and TRBJ2-1, with D maybe TRBD2 (7 bases). What was sequenced was PBMCs. DNA of the CDR3: TGTGCCAGCAGCGTAGGAGGCGGGGGCTATGGCGAGCAGTTCTTC. Translated, it gives CASSVGGGGYGEQFF.